This record covers a single T cell receptor beta chain. This sample was included in a study of blood T cell repertoires in COVID-19. Across the study: Some COVID-19 samples were acute and others convalescent; all came from the United States, Italy and Spain. T cells, B-cell-depleted T cells, or PBMCs provided the cDNA or gDNA that served as material.

Germline V CDR1 and CDR2: SGHTA, FQGNSA. The CDR3 covers 14 residues. V was pared by 6 bases and J by 0 bases, with 2 bases of the junction left unmatched. Per the study methods: Estimation of nucleated cell counts relied on the amplification of reference gene primers. Using immunoSEQ multiplex PCR, the repertoire was profiled, and TCRdb retains in-frame clones only, with some absent. The V and J calls and clone size are taken from that table; D and trimming were inferred from the DNA. The profile shows around 300,000 clones, 90% of them singletons. Patients in Seattle were enrolled during active infection, then followed longitudinally.

Sequencing input: peripheral blood. The V call is TRBV7-2, the J call TRBJ2-5, with TRBD2 matching over 9 bases. The origin of this receptor is a woman in her twenties or thirties with COVID-19, enrolled during active disease. DNA for the CDR3: TGTGCCAGCAGGCTAGCGGGGAACCAAGAGACCCAGTACTTC. Translated, it gives CASRLAGNQETQYF. The whole variable domain, filled in from reference TRBV7-2 and TRBJ2-5, reads GAGVSQSPSNKVTEKGKDVELRCDPISGHTALYWYRQSLGQGLEFLIYFQGNSAPDKSGLPSDRFSAERTGGSVSTLTIQRTQQEDSAVYLCASRLAGNQETQYFGPGTRLLVL.